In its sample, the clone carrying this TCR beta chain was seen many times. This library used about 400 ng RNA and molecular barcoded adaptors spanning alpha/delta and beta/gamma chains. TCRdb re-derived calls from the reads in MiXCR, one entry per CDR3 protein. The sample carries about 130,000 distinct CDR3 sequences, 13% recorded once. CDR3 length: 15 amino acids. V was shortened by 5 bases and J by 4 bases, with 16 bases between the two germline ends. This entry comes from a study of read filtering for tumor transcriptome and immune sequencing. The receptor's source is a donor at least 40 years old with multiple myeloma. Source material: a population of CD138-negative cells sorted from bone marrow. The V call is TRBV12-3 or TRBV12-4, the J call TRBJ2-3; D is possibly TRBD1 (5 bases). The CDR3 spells CASSPGYLGADTQYF. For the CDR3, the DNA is TGTGCCAGCAGTCCAGGGTATCTAGGTGCAGATACGCAGTATTTT.